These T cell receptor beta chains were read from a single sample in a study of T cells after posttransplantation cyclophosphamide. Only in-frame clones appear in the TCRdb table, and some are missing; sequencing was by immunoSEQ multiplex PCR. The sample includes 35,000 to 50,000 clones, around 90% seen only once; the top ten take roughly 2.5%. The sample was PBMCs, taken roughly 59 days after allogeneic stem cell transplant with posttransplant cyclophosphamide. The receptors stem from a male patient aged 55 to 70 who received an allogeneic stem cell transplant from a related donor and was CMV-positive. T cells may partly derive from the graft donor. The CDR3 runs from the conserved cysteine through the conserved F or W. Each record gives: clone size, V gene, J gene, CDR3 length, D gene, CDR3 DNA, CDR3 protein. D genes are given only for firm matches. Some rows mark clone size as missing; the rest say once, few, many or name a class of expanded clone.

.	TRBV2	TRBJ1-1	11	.	TGTGCGAGCCATTTGAACACTGAAGCTTTCTTT	CASHLNTEAFF
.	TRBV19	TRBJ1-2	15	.	TGTGCCAGTAGTCATTCAGGGGAATTTAACTATGGCTACACCTTC	CASSHSGEFNYGYTF
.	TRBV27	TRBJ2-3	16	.	TGTGCCAGCAGTTTCCGGGAACCCCAGAACACAGATACGCAGTATTTT	CASSFREPQNTDTQYF
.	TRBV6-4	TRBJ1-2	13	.	TGTGCCAGCAGTCATTCCCCAAACTATGGCTACACCTTC	CASSHSPNYGYTF
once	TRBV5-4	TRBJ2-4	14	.	TGTGCCAGCAGCTTGGGCGGGGCGCGGGGCATTCAGTACTTC	CASSLGGARGIQYF
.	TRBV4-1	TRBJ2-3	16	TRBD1	TGCGCCAGCAGCCAGATTACAGGGGGCCGCCCCGATACGCAGTATTTT	CASSQITGGRPDTQYF
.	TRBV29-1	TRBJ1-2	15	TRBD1	TGCAGCGTTGAAGATCGTGAGGGGGCACGCAGTGGCTACACCTTC	CSVEDREGARSGYTF
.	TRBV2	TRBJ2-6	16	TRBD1	TGTGCCAGTACCGGGACAGGGGGCACTGGGGCCAACGTCCTGACTTTC	CASTGTGGTGANVLTF
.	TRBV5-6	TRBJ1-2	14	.	TGTGCCAGCAGCATCCGACAGTCTTCTTATGGCTACACCTTC	CASSIRQSSYGYTF
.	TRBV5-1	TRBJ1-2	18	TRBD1	TGCGCCAGCAGCAGGACCCTGGGACAGGCAAAAACTAACTATGGCTACACCTTC	CASSRTLGQAKTNYGYTF
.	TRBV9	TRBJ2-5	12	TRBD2	TGTGCCAGCAGGGGCGGGGGGGACACCCAGTACTTC	CASRGGGDTQYF
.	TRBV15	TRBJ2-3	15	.	TGTGCCACCAGCAGCACGGTCGAGAACTGGGATACGCAGTATTTT	CATSSTVENWDTQYF
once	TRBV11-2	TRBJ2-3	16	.	TGTGCCAGCAGCTTAAGGCGGGCGGTTGGGGGAGGTACGCAGTATTTT	CASSLRRAVGGGTQYF
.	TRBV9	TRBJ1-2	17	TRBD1	TGTGCCAGCAGCGTAGGTCCTATCGGACAGGCGAACTATGGCTACACCTTC	CASSVGPIGQANYGYTF
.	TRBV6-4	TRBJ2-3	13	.	TGTGCCAGCAGTCCCTACGTGGCAGATACGCAGTATTTT	CASSPYVADTQYF
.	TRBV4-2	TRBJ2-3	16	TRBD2	TGTGCCAGCAGCCCCAAGTTAGCGGGGATAACAGATACGCAGTATTTT	CASSPKLAGITDTQYF
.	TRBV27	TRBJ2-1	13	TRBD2	TGTGCCAGCAGTTCCGGGACTAGCAATGAGCAGTTCTTC	CASSSGTSNEQFF
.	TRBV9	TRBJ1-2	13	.	TGTGCCAGCAGCGTAGGAGAACTCTATGGCTACACCTTC	CASSVGELYGYTF
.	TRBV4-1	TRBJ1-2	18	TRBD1	TGCGCCAGCAGCCAAAGGGGCCTTAGGACAGGCGACAACTATGGCTACACCTTC	CASSQRGLRTGDNYGYTF
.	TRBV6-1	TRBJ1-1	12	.	TGTGCCAGCTCCCGGGGATTGGTTGAAGCTTTCTTT	CASSRGLVEAFF
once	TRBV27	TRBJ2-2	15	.	TGTGCCAGCAGTTTTAGTCAGGGATTTTTCGGGGAGCTGTTTTTT	CASSFSQGFFGELFF
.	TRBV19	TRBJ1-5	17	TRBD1	TGTGCCAGTAGTATGATCTCGGGACAGGGGGAAAATCAGCCCCAGCATTTT	CASSMISGQGENQPQHF